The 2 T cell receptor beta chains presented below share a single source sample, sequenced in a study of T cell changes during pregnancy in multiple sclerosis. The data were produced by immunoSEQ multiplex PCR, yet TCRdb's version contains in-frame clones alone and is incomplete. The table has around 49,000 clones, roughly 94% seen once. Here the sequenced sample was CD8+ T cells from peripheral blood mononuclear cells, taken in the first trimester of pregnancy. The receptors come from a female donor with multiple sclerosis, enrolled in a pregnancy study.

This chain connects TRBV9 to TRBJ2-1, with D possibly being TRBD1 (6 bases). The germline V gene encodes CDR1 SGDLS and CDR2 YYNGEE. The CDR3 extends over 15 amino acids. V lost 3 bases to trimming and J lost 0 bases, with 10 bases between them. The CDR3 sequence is CASSARDNSYNEQFF. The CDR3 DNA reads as TGTGCCAGCAGCGCCCGGGACAACTCCTACAATGAGCAGTTCTTC.

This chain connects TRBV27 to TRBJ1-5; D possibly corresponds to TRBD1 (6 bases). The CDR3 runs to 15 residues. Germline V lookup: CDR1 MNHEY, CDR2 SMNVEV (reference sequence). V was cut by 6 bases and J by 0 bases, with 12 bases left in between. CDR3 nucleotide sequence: TGTGCCAGCAGGGACAGATTCGTTAGCAATCAGCCCCAGCATTTT. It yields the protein CASRDRFVSNQPQHF.